This T cell receptor beta chain was found in a study of T-cell memory formation after mild COVID-19. CDR1 LNHNV and CDR2 YYDKDF come from the germline V gene (reference sequence). V gave up 5 bases and J gave up 4 bases, with 17 bases separating them. The length of the CDR3 is 15 residues. Study-level results: For contracting clones, CD4+ ones sat mainly in CM and EM, CD8+ in EMRA. Later expanders leaned CD4+, whereas clones that contracted between day 15 and 85 were balanced CD4/CD8.

This clonotype appeared a few times. Its antigen remains unidentified. TCRdb ran MiXCR on the 5' RACE reads and lists one entry per CDR3 protein. This sample has a few hundred thousand distinct CDR3 sequences, with around 15% found just once. The chain is built from TRBV15 and TRBJ1-1; a possible D gene is TRBD1 (5 bases). The TCR was taken from a man younger than 35 who had mild COVID-19 (a few samples of this study predate the infection). Cell type and time point are not known. Sequencing input: PBMCs or a T cell subset sorted from them (not recorded which). Written as DNA, the CDR3 is TGTGCCACCAGCGCCATCCCAGGGCAAGGCACTGAAGCTTTCTTT. This encodes CATSAIPGQGTEAFF.